The TCR beta chain under discussion was sequenced for a study of shared clonotypes between healthy human individuals. The CDR3 has 16 residues. The germline V gene encodes CDR1 SGHNT and CDR2 YYREEE (reference sequence). Losses at the gene ends were 0 bases for V and 3 bases for J; bases not matched to a gene: 4. TCRdb's table, derived via immunoSEQ multiplex PCR, lists solely in-frame clones and lacks some. The table shows approximately 700,000 clones, with 73% occurring only once. The donors, healthy adults who were HIV-negative, had experienced no recent acute infections or vaccinations. The chain recombines TRBV5-4 with TRBJ2-3, with 10 bases identical to TRBD1. Material: memory CD4+ T cells sorted from blood. Subset here: CD45RA-negative fraction. The sequence derives from a young woman in good health. This chain's CDR3 is CASSLESGQGTDTQYF. CDR3 nucleotide sequence: TGTGCCAGCAGCTTGGAATCGGGACAGGGGACAGATACGCAGTATTTT. Complete variable domain (other parts from reference TRBV5-4 and TRBJ2-3): ETGVTQSPTHLIKTRGQQVTLRCSSQSGHNTVSWYQQALGQGPQFIFQYYREEENGRGNFPPRFSGLQFPNYSSELNVNALELDDSALYLCASSLESGQGTDTQYFGPGTRLTVL.